The source of this T cell receptor beta chain is a study of shared clonotypes between healthy human individuals. Study-wide results and limits: Among the subsets, naive ones generally showed larger estimated richness than memory ones.

Libraries were prepared by immunoSEQ multiplex PCR; TCRdb keeps only in-frame clonotypes and omits some of them. Among some 1,900,000 clones listed, about 95% were seen once. Selected positively for CCR7 and CD45RO-negative, naive CD8 cells excluded terminally differentiated effector memory CD45RA+ cells. Each donor was a Caucasian adult residing in Nashville, Tennessee. As regards this clone: Its antigen is undetermined.

The germline V and J ends were trimmed by 6 bases and 5 bases, with 13 bases remaining between them. CDR1 MNHNS and CDR2 SASEGT come from the germline V gene. The CDR3 runs 13 residues. The receptor's source is a man between 18 and 29 years old in good health. This chain uses TRBV6-1 with TRBJ1-1; D ambiguous. Sequenced material: naive CD8+ T cells sorted from blood. Written as DNA, the CDR3 is TGTGCCAGCAGCGCCCTTGGTGGTACTGAAGCTTTCTTT. The encoded protein is CASSALGGTEAFF.